This T cell receptor (beta chain) was identified during a study of cytomegalovirus exposure and HLA in healthy donors. Overall study findings and caveats: Using the classifier, cytomegalovirus status was reportedly diagnosed with high specificity and sensitivity. Later on, analysis showed that most CMV-associated TCR beta chains appeared to be HLA-restricted. Most subjects had HLA-A and HLA-B alleles reportedly predicted accurately by TCR beta sequences.

60 Vbeta and 13 Jbeta primers were used in PCR. Authors' methods: A later analysis counted roughly 74 million unique TCR beta chains, around 11 million shared. Libraries were prepared by immunoSEQ multiplex PCR; TCRdb keeps only in-frame clonotypes and omits some of them. V and J calls and clone size are as listed in that table; D and trimming were resolved from the DNA. The sample yields 170,000 or so clones, about 78% seen once. On this clone: As yet, its antigen is unknown.

Between the trimmed V and J ends, which lost 2 bases and 0 bases, there was a span of 13 bases. The CDR3 loop spans 17 amino acids. CDR1 and CDR2 from the germline V gene are WSHSY and SAAADI. Sample: PBMCs. This receptor was identified in a man between 60 and 70 years old in good health and CMV-seronegative. The chain uses TRBV10-2 and TRBJ2-2, with D hard to call. The CDR3 DNA is TGCGCCAGCAGTGAGAGGAGAGCGAACGCGAACACCGGGGAGCTGTTTTTT. Translation: CASSERRANANTGELFF.